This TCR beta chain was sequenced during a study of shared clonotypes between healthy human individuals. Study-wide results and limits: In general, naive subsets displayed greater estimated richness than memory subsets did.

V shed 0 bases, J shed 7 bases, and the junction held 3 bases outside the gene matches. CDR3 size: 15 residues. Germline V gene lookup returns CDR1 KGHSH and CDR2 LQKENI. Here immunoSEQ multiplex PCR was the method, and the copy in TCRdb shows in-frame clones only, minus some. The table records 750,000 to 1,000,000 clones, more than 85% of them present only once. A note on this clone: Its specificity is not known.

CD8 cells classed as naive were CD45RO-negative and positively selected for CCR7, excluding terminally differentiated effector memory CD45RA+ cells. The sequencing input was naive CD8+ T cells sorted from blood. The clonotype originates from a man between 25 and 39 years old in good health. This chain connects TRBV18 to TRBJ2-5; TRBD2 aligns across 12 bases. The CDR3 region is CASSPPTSGRGTQYF. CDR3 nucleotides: TGTGCCAGCTCACCACCGACTAGCGGGAGAGGGACCCAGTACTTC.